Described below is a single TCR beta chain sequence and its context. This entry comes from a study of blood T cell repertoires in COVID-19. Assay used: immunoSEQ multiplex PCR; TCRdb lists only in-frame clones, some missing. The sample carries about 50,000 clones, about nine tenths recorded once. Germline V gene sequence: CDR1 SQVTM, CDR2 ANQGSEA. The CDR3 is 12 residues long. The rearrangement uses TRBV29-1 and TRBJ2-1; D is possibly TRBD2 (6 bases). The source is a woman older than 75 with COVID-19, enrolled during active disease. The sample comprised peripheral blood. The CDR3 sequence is CSLRLEYDEQFF. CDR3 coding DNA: TGCAGTCTTCGACTAGAGTATGATGAGCAGTTCTTC.